Listed below are T cell receptor beta chains from one sample, sequenced in a study of T cell repertoires in cytomegalovirus infection. For these TCRs, the target antigens are not known. One entry per CDR3 protein, called by TCRdb with MiXCR from the reads. The sample lists about 920,000 distinct CDR3 sequences, around 32% occurring once. The sequencing here drew on cultured CD8+ T cells from PBMCs, taken from culture after CMV antigen stimulation. These receptors all come from a human donor in good health (CMV status not recorded). Some clones in this sample may be carry-over from other donors' samples. Both conserved end residues are part of each CDR3. The D gene is left open where the match is weak. Expanded clones get a size class; other rows say once, few or many, or leave the size out.

NA,TRBV7-6,TRBJ2-7,few,CASSLEQESYEQYF,TGTGCCAGCAGCTTAGAACAGGAGTCCTACGAGCAGTACTTC
TRBD2,TRBV4-1,TRBJ2-1,NA,CANSPASGGKSSYNEQFF,TGTGCCAACAGCCCGGCTTCCGGGGGGAAGAGCTCCTACAATGAGCAGTTCTTC
NA,TRBV6-2/TRBV6-3,TRBJ1-2,NA,CASSYATVRHGYTF,TGTGCCAGCAGTTACGCGACGGTTCGTCATGGCTACACCTTC
NA,TRBV11-2,TRBJ1-1,NA,CASSSLLGGRTEAFF,TGTGCCAGCAGCTCCCTTCTGGGAGGGCGCACTGAAGCTTTCTTT
NA,TRBV4-3,TRBJ2-3,NA,CASSQKSTSPSTDTQYF,TGCGCCAGCAGCCAAAAATCGACCTCTCCCAGCACAGATACGCAGTATTTT
NA,TRBV27,TRBJ2-3,few,CASSSDRTGTQYF,TGTGCCAGCAGTTCGGACAGAACGGGTACGCAGTATTTT
NA,TRBV20-1,TRBJ2-5,NA,CSARGRWLQETQYF,TGCAGTGCCCGTGGTCGTTGGTTACAAGAGACCCAGTACTTC
TRBD1,TRBV27,TRBJ2-7,NA,CASSLGTGDHEQYF,TGTGCCAGCAGTTTAGGGACAGGGGACCACGAGCAGTACTTC
TRBD2,TRBV7-9,TRBJ2-3,few,CASSLGTSGAKDTQYF,TGTGCCAGCAGCTTAGGGACCAGCGGGGCTAAAGATACGCAGTATTTT
NA,TRBV6-6,TRBJ2-7,NA,CASSYNLGGDYEQYF,TGTGCCAGCAGTTACAATTTAGGGGGGGATTACGAGCAGTACTTC
TRBD1,TRBV19,TRBJ1-4,NA,CASRSTGFLSNEKLFF,TGTGCCAGTCGATCGACAGGGTTTCTCTCTAATGAAAAACTGTTTTTT
NA,TRBV7-9,TRBJ2-1,many,CASSLDPTITMSMGNEQFF,TGTGCCAGCAGCTTAGATCCCACTATTACAATGAGCATGGGCAATGAGCAGTTCTTC
NA,TRBV6-1,TRBJ2-2,NA,CASRQGIGELFF,TGTGCCAGCAGGCAGGGGATCGGGGAGCTGTTTTTT
NA,TRBV6-8,TRBJ1-2,NA,CASSPGGVVGYTF,TGTGCCAGCAGTCCCGGCGGGGTGGTGGGCTACACCTTC
NA,TRBV9,TRBJ1-1,NA,CASSVSVSNTEAFF,TGTGCCAGCAGCGTAAGTGTGTCAAACACTGAAGCTTTCTTT
NA,TRBV5-6,TRBJ2-1,few,CASSLGLSGDNEQFF,TGTGCCAGCAGCTTGGGACTTTCCGGGGACAATGAGCAGTTCTTC
NA,TRBV7-2,TRBJ2-1,NA,CASSQPWLGLENNEQFF,TGTGCCAGCAGCCAACCATGGCTCGGGCTAGAGAACAATGAGCAGTTCTTC
NA,TRBV13,TRBJ2-1,few,CASSPSWGSSYNEQFF,TGTGCCAGCAGCCCCTCCTGGGGGAGCTCCTACAATGAGCAGTTCTTC
TRBD2,TRBV27,TRBJ2-1,NA,CASSIMGLAGGNEQFF,TGTGCCAGCAGTATTATGGGACTAGCGGGGGGGAATGAGCAGTTCTTC
NA,TRBV7-8,TRBJ2-1,many,CASSFTGVSYNEQFF,TGTGCCAGCAGCTTCACGGGCGTATCCTACAATGAGCAGTTCTTC
TRBD1,TRBV19,TRBJ2-5,once,CASSVDRGLKETQYF,TGTGCCAGTAGTGTCGACAGGGGCTTGAAAGAGACCCAGTACTTC
TRBD2,TRBV6-6,TRBJ2-1,few,CASSYSRLADLSYNEQFF,TGTGCCAGCAGTTACTCGAGACTAGCGGACCTATCCTACAATGAGCAGTTCTTC
NA,TRBV27,TRBJ1-5,few,CASSLDVLGFNQPQHF,TGTGCCAGCAGTCTGGACGTCTTGGGATTCAATCAGCCCCAGCATTTT
NA,TRBV7-3,TRBJ2-1,many,CASSPGTVSSYNEQFF,TGTGCCAGCAGTCCCGGGACGGTGAGCTCCTACAATGAGCAGTTCTTC
TRBD2,TRBV19,TRBJ2-2,NA,CASSILKIAGRAGELFF,TGTGCCAGTAGTATCCTCAAAATCGCAGGGAGGGCCGGGGAGCTGTTTTTT
NA,TRBV11-3,TRBJ2-3,NA,CASSAGPTDTQYF,TGTGCCAGCAGCGCGGGTCCAACAGATACGCAGTATTTT
TRBD2,TRBV6-5,TRBJ2-7,NA,CASSYVASGDYEQYF,TGTGCCAGCAGTTACGTCGCTAGCGGGGACTACGAGCAGTACTTC
NA,TRBV7-6,TRBJ1-6,many,CASSSQAYNSPLHF,TGTGCCAGCAGCTCACAGGCTTATAATTCACCCCTCCACTTT
TRBD1,TRBV7-9,TRBJ2-3,NA,CASSTTGQVEDTQYF,TGTGCCAGCAGCACCACGGGACAGGTAGAGGATACGCAGTATTTT
NA,TRBV7-6,TRBJ1-4,NA,CASREGQRTNEKLFF,TGTGCCAGCAGGGAAGGACAAAGAACTAATGAAAAACTGTTTTTT
NA,TRBV7-6,TRBJ1-1,many,CASSLKGTEAFF,TGTGCCAGCAGCTTGAAAGGCACTGAAGCTTTCTTT
NA,TRBV3-1,TRBJ1-5,few,CASSQEAENNQPQHF,TGTGCCAGCAGCCAAGAAGCTGAAAACAATCAGCCCCAGCATTTT
TRBD1,TRBV24-1,TRBJ2-2,NA,CATSDPGTGGTGELFF,TGTGCCACCAGTGACCCCGGGACAGGGGGCACCGGGGAGCTGTTTTTT
TRBD2,TRBV20-1,TRBJ2-3,NA,CSADRTSGLEDTQYF,TGCAGTGCTGATCGGACTAGCGGTCTGGAAGATACGCAGTATTTT
NA,TRBV10-3,TRBJ1-5,NA,CAIRAGGNQPQHF,TGTGCCATCAGGGCAGGGGGCAATCAGCCCCAGCATTTT
TRBD1,TRBV7-2,TRBJ1-2,many,CASSLRLRLEGAPDNYGYTF,TGTGCCAGCAGCTTGAGACTTAGGTTGGAGGGGGCTCCGGATAACTATGGCTACACCTTC
TRBD1,TRBV7-2,TRBJ1-2,many,CASSLDSDRGYGYTF,TGTGCCAGCAGCTTAGATTCGGACAGGGGCTATGGCTACACCTTC
TRBD1,TRBV12-3/TRBV12-4,TRBJ1-6,few,CASSLAGTAHSPLHF,TGTGCCAGCAGTTTAGCCGGGACAGCGCATTCACCCCTCCACTTT
NA,TRBV19,TRBJ1-5,few,CASSMGSGYHGREPQHF,TGTGCCAGTAGTATGGGGTCAGGGTATCACGGCCGCGAGCCCCAGCATTTT
NA,TRBV6-5,TRBJ2-1,few,CASSHRGGLTNEQFF,TGTGCCAGCAGCCACAGGGGAGGGTTAACCAATGAGCAGTTCTTC
NA,TRBV7-6,TRBJ2-5,few,CACGGKIGFRETQYF,TGTGCCTGCGGGGGCAAGATTGGGTTTCGAGAGACCCAGTACTTC
NA,TRBV6-1,TRBJ2-3,NA,CATSTSRGDTQYF,TGTGCCACTTCGACTAGTCGGGGAGATACGCAGTATTTT
NA,TRBV19,TRBJ1-6,NA,CASSSSSSYYSSYNSPLHF,TGTGCCAGTAGTTCAAGCAGCTCCTACTACAGCTCCTATAATTCACCCCTCCACTTT
TRBD2,TRBV9,TRBJ2-1,NA,CASSVTGGAINEQFF,TGTGCCAGCAGCGTAACCGGGGGGGCGATCAATGAGCAGTTCTTC
TRBD2,TRBV6-6,TRBJ2-1,NA,CASSLSSGGLSYNEQFF,TGTGCCAGCAGCCTATCTAGCGGGGGGCTCTCCTACAATGAGCAGTTCTTC
TRBD1,TRBV7-9,TRBJ1-3,NA,CASSYWTGVGNTIYF,TGTGCCAGCAGCTACTGGACAGGGGTAGGAAACACCATATATTTT
NA,TRBV9,TRBJ1-2,NA,CASSGERGRPSDGYTF,TGTGCCAGCAGCGGCGAAAGAGGACGGCCCAGCGATGGCTACACCTTC
NA,TRBV27,TRBJ1-2,NA,CATVSGNGYTF,TGTGCCACCGTGAGTGGGAACGGCTACACCTTC
NA,TRBV5-3,TRBJ1-4,NA,CASSLGGTSEKLFF,TGTGCCAGCAGCTTGGGAGGGACTTCTGAAAAACTGTTTTTT
NA,TRBV7-6,TRBJ2-1,many,CASSFSEDEQFF,TGTGCCAGCAGCTTTAGTGAAGATGAGCAGTTCTTC
NA,TRBV6-8,TRBJ1-1,few,CASSYSFYTEAFF,TGTGCCAGCAGTTATAGTTTCTACACTGAAGCTTTCTTT
NA,TRBV10-3,TRBJ2-1,few,CAISVQQLWDEQFF,TGTGCCATCAGTGTTCAACAGCTTTGGGATGAGCAGTTCTTC
NA,TRBV27,TRBJ1-1,few,CASSHRLAPGTEAFF,TGTGCCAGCAGTCACAGGTTGGCCCCGGGCACTGAAGCTTTCTTT
TRBD1,TRBV4-3,TRBJ2-1,NA,CASSPSGTGVDEQFF,TGCGCCAGCAGCCCATCAGGGACAGGGGTCGATGAGCAGTTCTTC
NA,TRBV12-3/TRBV12-4,TRBJ2-7,few,CASAPVGAYEQYF,TGTGCCAGCGCCCCGGTCGGGGCCTACGAGCAGTACTTC
TRBD2,TRBV2,TRBJ2-1,NA,CASSVTSGLYNEQFF,TGTGCCAGCAGTGTTACTAGCGGACTATACAATGAGCAGTTCTTC
TRBD1,TRBV24-1,TRBJ2-1,NA,CATNDSGQGFGHNEQFF,TGTGCCACCAATGATTCCGGACAGGGCTTCGGGCACAATGAGCAGTTCTTC
NA,TRBV7-9,TRBJ2-7,NA,CASSSSSAEQYF,TGTGCCAGCAGCTCATCCAGTGCCGAGCAGTACTTC
TRBD1,TRBV27,TRBJ1-2,few,CASSLLTGHGYTF,TGTGCCAGCAGTTTACTGACAGGGCATGGCTACACCTTC